The present TCR beta chain was sequenced within a study of cytomegalovirus exposure and HLA in healthy donors. Across the study: Later analysis reported that the 120 or so validation repertoires shared the platform of the roughly 670 first-cohort repertoires.

Here immunoSEQ multiplex PCR was the method, and the copy in TCRdb shows in-frame clones only, minus some. The table shows under 150,000 clones, with more than 75% occurring only once. Regarding the study as a whole: There were around 160 TCR beta chains listed as cytomegalovirus-associated. Rarity held for most TCR sequences, but there were some public TCRs that occurred in many donors.

As regards this clone: What it recognizes is unknown.

The donors were part of the validation cohort of 120 or so subjects. That cohort was separate from the first cohort, which comprised under 700 subjects. Trimming stripped 3 bases from V and 1 base from J, with 9 bases between. Germline V gene lookup returns CDR1 GTSNPN and CDR2 SVGIG (reference sequence). The CDR3 consists of 13 residues. The V and J genes are TRBV30 and TRBJ2-5; a weak D match, TRBD2 (5 bases). The sequenced sample was PBMCs. This receptor was identified in a man between 18 and 35 years old in good health and CMV-seropositive. CDR3: CAWSGGLQETQYF. In DNA, the CDR3 is TGTGCCTGGAGCGGTGGACTCCAAGAGACCCAGTACTTC.